A selection of T cell receptor beta chains follows, all from one sample in a study of T-cell reconstitution after alpha-beta-depleted transplantation in children. TCRdb recomputed calls from the PCR reads with MiXCR, one row per CDR3 protein. The data hold about 350,000 distinct CDR3 sequences, with 13% observed a single time. Sample: PBMCs, taken from the stem cell graft. Receptors originate from a human donor who donated a stem cell graft to a child with Fanconi anemia. Each CDR3 is given with its conserved first and last residue. A D gene is named only where the DNA matches it firmly. The size field is filled for only some rows; it gives once, few, many or a size class.

J: TRBJ1-1; V: TRBV7-2; D: -; size: few; DNA: TGTGCCAGCAGCTTCGGGGGGGGCATGAACACTGAAGCTTTCTTT; CDR3: CASSFGGGMNTEAFF
J: TRBJ1-1; V: TRBV18; D: -; size: -; DNA: TGTGCCAGCTCACCACAACGGGCGAACACTGAAGCTTTCTTT; CDR3: CASSPQRANTEAFF
J: TRBJ2-5; V: TRBV5-1; D: -; size: many; DNA: TGCGCCAGCAGCTCCGTTGGGATTGGGGTAGAGACCCAGTACTTC; CDR3: CASSSVGIGVETQYF
J: TRBJ2-1; V: TRBV12-3/TRBV12-4; D: -; size: many; DNA: TGTGCCAGCAGTTTGAGGAGGGAGCAGTTCTTC; CDR3: CASSLRREQFF
J: TRBJ1-1; V: TRBV7-9; D: -; size: few; DNA: TGTGCCAGCAGCTTGGGATCAGGGTGGACCACTGAAGCTTTCTTT; CDR3: CASSLGSGWTTEAFF
J: TRBJ2-1; V: TRBV20-1; D: -; size: few; DNA: TGCAGTGCTGGGGCGGGCTACAATGAGCAGTTCTTC; CDR3: CSAGAGYNEQFF
J: TRBJ2-3; V: TRBV2; D: -; size: few; DNA: TGTGCCAGCATCGCCGGAAGAGATACGCAGTATTTT; CDR3: CASIAGRDTQYF
J: TRBJ2-3; V: TRBV6-2/TRBV6-3; D: -; size: few; DNA: TGTGCCAGCAGTCGCGCGGGGGCGCGTGTGTATACGCAGTATTTT; CDR3: CASSRAGARVYTQYF
J: TRBJ2-1; V: TRBV7-9; D: TRBD1; size: few; DNA: TGTGCCAGCAGCCCCTCAACCAGGGGGACCTACAATGAGCAGTTCTTC; CDR3: CASSPSTRGTYNEQFF
J: TRBJ2-1; V: TRBV7-2; D: TRBD2; size: many; DNA: TGTGCCAGCAGCCCCCCCGAGCGGGGGAGCTCCTACAATGAGCAGTTCTTC; CDR3: CASSPPERGSSYNEQFF
J: TRBJ1-1; V: TRBV27; D: -; size: -; DNA: TGTGCCAGCAGTAGCTCGACAGGCCCCTGGGACACTGAAGCTTTCTTT; CDR3: CASSSSTGPWDTEAFF
J: TRBJ1-5; V: TRBV6-2/TRBV6-3; D: TRBD1; size: -; DNA: TGTGCCAGCAGCCTGACAGGGGGTGAGAGTCAGCCCCAGCATTTT; CDR3: CASSLTGGESQPQHF
J: TRBJ2-3; V: TRBV15; D: TRBD1; size: few; DNA: TGTGCCACCAGCAGAGATTACTACAGACAGGGCGGTTCGGGTACGCAGTATTTT; CDR3: CATSRDYYRQGGSGTQYF
J: TRBJ1-4; V: TRBV29-1; D: -; size: many; DNA: TGCAGCGTACAGCATAATGAAAAACTGTTTTTT; CDR3: CSVQHNEKLFF
J: TRBJ2-1; V: TRBV27; D: -; size: many; DNA: TGTGCCAGCAGGATAACAGGGAGCTCCTACAATGAGCAGTTCTTC; CDR3: CASRITGSSYNEQFF
J: TRBJ2-3; V: TRBV7-3; D: TRBD1; size: many; DNA: TGTGCCAGCAGCGCGGACAGGGTCGGTACGCAGTATTTT; CDR3: CASSADRVGTQYF
J: TRBJ2-5; V: TRBV27; D: -; size: few; DNA: TGTGCCAGCAGCATCAGGGTTGGCGAGACCCAGTACTTC; CDR3: CASSIRVGETQYF
J: TRBJ1-2; V: TRBV29-1; D: -; size: -; DNA: TGCAGCGGGATCTGGCCCGGAGGATCCGGCTACACCTTC; CDR3: CSGIWPGGSGYTF
J: TRBJ2-5; V: TRBV5-1; D: TRBD1; size: -; DNA: TGCGCCAGCAGCTTGGGCACAGGGGGCATCGGGGAGACCCAGTACTTC; CDR3: CASSLGTGGIGETQYF
J: TRBJ1-4; V: TRBV7-2; D: -; size: -; DNA: TGTGCCAGCAGCTTAGGCAATCACCAGGGCTCTGAAAAACTGTTTTTT; CDR3: CASSLGNHQGSEKLFF
J: TRBJ1-2; V: TRBV5-1; D: -; size: -; DNA: TGCGCCAGCAGCCCTACACCTAACTATGGCTACACCTTC; CDR3: CASSPTPNYGYTF
J: TRBJ2-1; V: TRBV5-1; D: -; size: many; DNA: TGCGCCAGCAGCTCTACAGGAGATTACAATGAGCAGTTCTTC; CDR3: CASSSTGDYNEQFF
J: TRBJ2-2; V: TRBV4-3; D: -; size: few; DNA: TGCGCCAGCAGCTTTGCCAGGAACACCGGGGAGCTGTTTTTT; CDR3: CASSFARNTGELFF
J: TRBJ1-4; V: TRBV9; D: -; size: few; DNA: TGTGCCAGCAGCTCTCAGAGTGGGATAACTAATGAAAAACTGTTTTTT; CDR3: CASSSQSGITNEKLFF
J: TRBJ2-5; V: TRBV5-1; D: TRBD1; size: many; DNA: TGCGCCAGCAGCTGGGGACAGGTCAACCAAGAGACCCAGTACTTC; CDR3: CASSWGQVNQETQYF
J: TRBJ2-1; V: TRBV7-2; D: -; size: many; DNA: TGTGCCAGCAGCTCTAACAGGTTCCGGCAGTTCTTC; CDR3: CASSSNRFRQFF
J: TRBJ1-6; V: TRBV4-3; D: TRBD1; size: -; DNA: TGCGCCAGCAGACTCATACAGGGGGCGTCCCTACCCCTCCACTTT; CDR3: CASRLIQGASLPLHF